The T cell receptor beta chain described here comes from a study of spatial heterogeneity in lung cancer. In the study overall: On average, each unique TCR and UMI combination appeared more than ten times in raw reads.

This clonotype was counted ten times or more. The V gene's germline CDR1 is MDHEN and CDR2 SYDVKM. Trimming cost V 3 bases and J 2 bases, with 13 bases left between them. The CDR3 is made up of 15 amino acids. All TCR cDNA molecules were individually tagged with a unique molecular identifier. TCRdb reprocessed the 5' RACE reads with MiXCR, giving one entry per CDR3 protein. The table has about 5,800 distinct CDR3 sequences, about 13% seen once; the top ten hold 20%. Time point reported: sample taken at primary tumor resection. Material for sequencing was whole RNA from tumor, nontumor lung or frozen PBMC, left unsorted.

The specimen comprised normal lung tissue next to the tumor, sampled at surgery. The TCR comes from a female donor with early-stage non-small cell lung cancer. The rearrangement joins TRBV28 to TRBJ2-5, with TRBD1 as a possible D gene (5 bases). The CDR3 here is CASSFFRTPQETQYF. In nucleotides, the CDR3 is TGTGCCAGCAGTTTCTTCAGGACACCTCAAGAGACCCAGTACTTC. The whole variable domain, remainder taken from reference TRBV28 and TRBJ2-5, is DVKVTQSSRYLVKRTGEKVFLECVQDMDHENMFWYRQDPGLGLRLIYFSYDVKMKEKGDIPEGYSVSREKKERFSLILESASTNQTSMYLCASSFFRTPQETQYFGPGTRLLVL.